The 18 T cell receptor beta chains given below trace back to one sample, sequenced in a study of T cell repertoires in cytomegalovirus infection. TCRdb re-called the reads through MiXCR, storing one row per CDR3 protein. The repertoire has about 700,000 distinct CDR3 sequences, roughly 30% of them found once; the top ten carry 15% to 20%. These receptors lack a known antigen. The sample consisted of cultured PBMCs, taken from culture after CMV antigen stimulation. The receptors come from a human donor in good health (CMV status not recorded). Some clones in this sample may be carry-over from other donors' samples.

This clonotype was detected a few times. This chain connects TRBV7-4 to TRBJ2-5; no definite D call. Looked up from germline, CDR1 is SGHVT and CDR2 is SQSDAQ. V was cut by 4 bases and J by 4 bases, with 10 bases left in between. This CDR3 region has 13 residues. The CDR3 reads CASSSPWGETQYF. In nucleotides, the CDR3 is TGTGCCAGCAGCTCCCCCTGGGGAGAGACCCAGTACTTC. Variable domain in full (rest from reference TRBV7-4 and TRBJ2-5): GAGVSQSPRYKVAKRGRDVALRCDSISGHVTLYWYRQTLGQGSEVLTYSQSDAQRDKSGRPSGRFSAERPERSVSTLKIQRTEQGDSAVYLCASSSPWGETQYFGPGTRLLVL.

The chain carries TRBV5-6 and TRBJ2-1, with D hard to call. This CDR3 has 15 residues. V shed 4 bases and J shed 3 bases, with 14 bases lying between them. CDR1 and CDR2 (germline): SGHDT, YYEEEE. The CDR3 loop reads CASSGSSLFYNEQFF. DNA for the CDR3: TGTGCCAGCAGCGGGTCATCGCTTTTCTACAATGAGCAGTTCTTC.

In its sample, this clonotype was seen a few times. V usage is TRBV6-1 and J usage is TRBJ1-5, with D hard to call. This CDR3 is 15 amino acids long. Looked up from germline, CDR1 is MNHNS and CDR2 is SASEGT. V was cut by 3 bases and J by 10 bases, with 19 bases left in between. The DNA for the CDR3 is TGTGCCAGCAGTGAGCAGGTGGGCCCAATCAGCCCCCAGCATTTT. It codes for CASSEQVGPISPQHF.

V is TRBV9 and J is TRBJ1-6, with D possibly TRBD1 on 5 matching bases. The CDR3 extends over 15 amino acids. Germline V gives CDR1 SGDLS, CDR2 YYNGEE. Between the trimmed V and J ends, which lost 1 base and 8 bases, there was a span of 13 bases. In DNA form, the CDR3 reads TGTGCCAGCAGCGTAATTGGCCAGGGCTATTCACCCCTCCACTTT. It encodes CASSVIGQGYSPLHF.

The genes are TRBV28 and TRBJ2-3; D possibly uses TRBD1 or TRBD2 (5 bases each). Trimming cost V 2 bases and J 3 bases, with 9 bases left between them. The CDR3 has 14 amino acids. Germline V CDR1 and CDR2: MDHEN, SYDVKM. Here the CDR3 DNA reads TGTGCCAGCAGTTTAGGGGACCGTACAGATACGCAGTATTTT. This codes for CASSLGDRTDTQYF. Based on the CDR3 plus reference TRBV28 and TRBJ2-3, the full variable domain is DVKVTQSSRYLVKRTGEKVFLECVQDMDHENMFWYRQDPGLGLRLIYFSYDVKMKEKGDIPEGYSVSREKKERFSLILESASTNQTSMYLCASSLGDRTDTQYFGPGTRLTVL.

This clonotype was counted once. V is TRBV28 and J is TRBJ1-2, with TRBD1 matching 9 bases. The CDR3 has 14 residues. J was trimmed by 10 bases and V by 4 bases; bases with no gene match: 10. CDR1 and CDR2 from the germline V gene are MDHEN and SYDVKM. CDR3 bases: TGTGCCAGCAGTTCACAGGGGGCCACATGGGACTACACCTTC. This codes for CASSSQGATWDYTF.

The V call is TRBV19, the J call TRBJ1-1; no clear D. Deletions cut 9 bases from V and 0 bases from J, with 8 bases between. Germline V gene lookup returns CDR1 LNHDA and CDR2 SQIVND (reference sequence). The CDR3 totals 12 residues. The CDR3 coding sequence is TGTGCCAGCCGAGGCATGAACACTGAAGCTTTCTTT. Translation gives CASRGMNTEAFF.

The chain has TRBV5-1 and TRBJ2-7; the match to TRBD2 covers 11 bases. The trim removed 0 bases at V and 2 bases at J, leaving 7 bases unmatched. Germline CDR1 and CDR2: SGHRS and YFSETQ. The CDR3 sequence is 17 residues long. CDR3 coding DNA: TGCGCCAGCAGCTTGGTAGTTAGCGGGGGGGGAACCTACGAGCAGTACTTC. The encoded protein is CASSLVVSGGGTYEQYF. The entire variable domain, with the rest obtained from reference TRBV5-1 and TRBJ2-7, is as follows: KAGVTQTPRYLIKTRGQQVTLSCSPISGHRSVSWYQQTPGQGLQFLFEYFSETQRNKGNFPGRFSGRQFSNSRSEMNVSTLELGDSALYLCASSLVVSGGGTYEQYFGPGTRLTVT.

This clonotype was found a few times. This chain joins TRBV7-6 and TRBJ2-7; maybe TRBD1 (6 bases). V was clipped by 5 bases and J by 1 base, with 12 bases between them. Looked up from germline, CDR1 is SGHVS and CDR2 is FNYEAQ. The CDR3 length is 14 residues. CDR3 coding DNA: TGTGCCAGCAGCCCAGAGGGACATTCCTACGAGCAGTACTTC. Translating gives CASSPEGHSYEQYF.

The chain joins TRBV20-1 to TRBJ2-3, with D maybe TRBD1 (6 bases). This CDR3 is built from 13 residues. The V gene's germline CDR1 is DFQATT and CDR2 SNEGSKA (reference sequence). V lost 0 bases and J lost 7, with 11 bases in between. CDR3 DNA: TGCAGTGCTAGAGATCAAGGGGGAAATACGCAGTATTTT. Residues: CSARDQGGNTQYF.

This sequence joins TRBV5-4 and TRBJ1-6; D remains ambiguous. Trimming took 3 bases from V and 5 from J, leaving 12 bases between them. The length of the CDR3 is 15 residues. The germline CDR1 and CDR2 sequences are SGHNT and YYREEE (reference sequence). This chain's CDR3 is CASSSGITDNSPLHF. CDR3 nucleotide sequence: TGTGCCAGCAGCTCCGGAATTACGGATAATTCACCCCTCCACTTT.

This clonotype has a single count. The chain uses TRBV2 and TRBJ2-2; TRBD2 is a possible D gene (6 bases). Trimming removed 8 bases at V and 5 bases at J, with 15 bases between. The CDR3 loop spans 14 amino acids. The germline V gene encodes CDR1 SNHLY and CDR2 FYNNEI. This CDR3 reads CASDGGMVTGELFF. The CDR3 DNA is TGTGCCAGCGACGGGGGAATGGTTACCGGGGAGCTGTTTTTT. The full variable domain, its missing parts supplied by reference TRBV2 and TRBJ2-2, is EPEVTQTPSHQVTQMGQEVILRCVPISNHLYFYWYRQILGQKVEFLVSFYNNEISEKSEIFDDQFSVERPDGSNFTLKIRSTKLEDSAMYFCASDGGMVTGELFFGEGSRLTVL.

The genes are TRBV27 and TRBJ2-2, with 9 bases fitting TRBD2. The V gene's germline CDR1 is MNHEY and CDR2 SMNVEV (reference sequence). V lost 6 bases, J lost 3 bases, and 5 bases stayed unmatched. This CDR3 has 15 residues. The CDR3 DNA is TGTGCCAGCAGGCTAGCGGGGATGTACACCGGGGAGCTGTTTTTT. Protein product: CASRLAGMYTGELFF.

J is TRBJ1-5 and V is TRBV19; no firm D call. Germline lookup yields CDR1 LNHDA and CDR2 SQIVND (reference sequence). V was clipped by 7 bases and J by 0 bases, with 13 bases between them. The CDR3 sequence is 15 residues long. For the CDR3, the DNA is TGTGCCAGTATTTCCAGGAAGGATAGCAATCAGCCCCAGCATTTT. This codes for CASISRKDSNQPQHF.

This clonotype was observed at least ten times. V usage is TRBV7-2 and J usage is TRBJ2-3; D is perhaps TRBD1 or TRBD2 (5 bases each). Trimming removed 5 bases at V and 10 bases at J, with 16 bases between. The CDR3 has 13 amino acids. From germline, CDR1 is SGHTA and CDR2 FQGNSA. The chain's CDR3 is CASSRRDAFAQYF. As DNA, the CDR3 is TGTGCCAGCAGCCGCCGGGACGCCTTTGCGCAGTATTTT. The full variable domain, completed using reference TRBV7-2 and TRBJ2-3, is GAGVSQSPSNKVTEKGKDVELRCDPISGHTALYWYRQSLGQGLEFLIYFQGNSAPDKSGLPSDRFSAERTGGSVSTLTIQRTQQEDSAVYLCASSRRDAFAQYFGPGTRLTVL.

This clonotype was seen more than once but under ten times. As DNA, the CDR3 is TGTGCCAGCAGTTACTCTGAACAGCCTCCCTACGAGCAGTACTTC. This encodes CASSYSEQPPYEQYF. V and J are TRBV6-6 and TRBJ2-7, with no clear D. Germline values: CDR1 MNHNY, CDR2 SVGAGI (reference sequence). This CDR3 has 15 residues. V was trimmed by 0 bases and J by 2 bases, leaving 11 bases between them.

This clonotype was observed a few times. The J gene is TRBJ1-2, the V gene TRBV6-1; D not certain. The CDR3 sequence is 14 residues long. V lost 7 bases and J lost 8, with 20 bases in between. Germline CDR1 is MNHNS and CDR2 is SASEGT. CDR3 sequence: CASKRGRSEQGYTF. The CDR3 coding sequence is TGTGCCAGCAAAAGAGGACGGTCGGAGCAAGGCTACACCTTC.

This clonotype was observed a few times. The gene calls are TRBV12-3 or TRBV12-4 and TRBJ1-1, with D maybe TRBD1 (6 bases). The V end lost 5 bases, the J end lost 8 bases, and 15 bases lay between the germline ends. The CDR3 totals 13 residues. CDR3 residues: CASSRGGGREAFF. CDR3 in DNA: TGTGCCAGCAGTCGAGGAGGGGGGCGGGAAGCTTTCTTT.